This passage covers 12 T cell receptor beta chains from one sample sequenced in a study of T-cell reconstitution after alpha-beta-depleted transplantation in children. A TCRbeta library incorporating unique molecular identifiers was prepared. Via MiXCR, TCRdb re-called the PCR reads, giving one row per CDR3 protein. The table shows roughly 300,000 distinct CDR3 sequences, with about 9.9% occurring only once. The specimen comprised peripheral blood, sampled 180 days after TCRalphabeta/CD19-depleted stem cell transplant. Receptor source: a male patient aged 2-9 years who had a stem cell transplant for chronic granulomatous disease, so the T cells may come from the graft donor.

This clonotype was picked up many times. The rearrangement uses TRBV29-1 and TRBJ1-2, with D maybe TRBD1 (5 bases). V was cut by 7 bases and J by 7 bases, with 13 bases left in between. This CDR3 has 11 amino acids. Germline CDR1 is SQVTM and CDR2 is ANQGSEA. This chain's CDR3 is CSAQGRAGYTF. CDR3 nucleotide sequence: TGCAGCGCCCAGGGAAGAGCTGGCTACACCTTC.

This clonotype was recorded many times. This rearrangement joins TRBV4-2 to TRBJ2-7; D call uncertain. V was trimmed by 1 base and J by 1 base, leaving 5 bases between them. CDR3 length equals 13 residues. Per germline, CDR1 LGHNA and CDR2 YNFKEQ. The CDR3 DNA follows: TGTGCCAGCAGCCAAGTCAAATCCTACGAGCAGTACTTC. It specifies CASSQVKSYEQYF.

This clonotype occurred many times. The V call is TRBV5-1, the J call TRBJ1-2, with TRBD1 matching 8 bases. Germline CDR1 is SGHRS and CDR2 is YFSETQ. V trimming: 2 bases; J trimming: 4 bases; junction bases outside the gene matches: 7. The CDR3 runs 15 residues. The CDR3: CASSFLIGQGYGYTF. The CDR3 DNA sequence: TGCGCCAGCAGCTTTCTGATAGGACAGGGCTATGGCTACACCTTC.

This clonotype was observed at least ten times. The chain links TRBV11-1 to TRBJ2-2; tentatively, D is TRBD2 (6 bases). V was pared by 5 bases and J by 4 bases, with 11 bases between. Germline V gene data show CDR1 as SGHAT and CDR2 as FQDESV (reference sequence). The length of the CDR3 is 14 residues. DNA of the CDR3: TGTGCCAGCAGCGCCCGGGACTTCACCGGGGAGCTGTTTTTT. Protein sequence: CASSARDFTGELFF.

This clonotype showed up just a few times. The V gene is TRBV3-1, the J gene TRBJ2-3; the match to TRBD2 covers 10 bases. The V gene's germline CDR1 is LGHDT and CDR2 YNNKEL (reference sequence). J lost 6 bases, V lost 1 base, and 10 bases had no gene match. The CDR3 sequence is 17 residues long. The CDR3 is CASSQGFLAGVSDTQYF. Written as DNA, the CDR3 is TGTGCCAGCAGCCAAGGTTTCCTAGCGGGAGTTAGTGATACGCAGTATTTT.

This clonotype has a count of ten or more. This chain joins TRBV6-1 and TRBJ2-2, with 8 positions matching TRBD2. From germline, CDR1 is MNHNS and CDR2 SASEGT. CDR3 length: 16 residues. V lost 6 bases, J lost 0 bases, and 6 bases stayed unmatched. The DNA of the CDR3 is TGTGCCAGCAGCCGGACTAGCCCTGCGAACACCGGGGAGCTGTTTTTT. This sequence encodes CASSRTSPANTGELFF.

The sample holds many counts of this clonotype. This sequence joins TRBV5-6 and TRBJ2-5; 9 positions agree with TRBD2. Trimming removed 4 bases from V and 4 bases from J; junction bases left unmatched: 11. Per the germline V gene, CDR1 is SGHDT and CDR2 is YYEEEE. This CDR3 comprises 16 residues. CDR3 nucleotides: TGTGCCAGCAGCCGACGGGTAGCGGGGGATCGAGAGACCCAGTACTTC. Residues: CASSRRVAGDRETQYF.

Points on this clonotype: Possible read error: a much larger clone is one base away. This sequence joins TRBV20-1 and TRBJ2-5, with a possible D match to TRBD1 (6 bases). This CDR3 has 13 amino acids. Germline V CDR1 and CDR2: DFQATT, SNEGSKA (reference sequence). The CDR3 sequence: CSASDSTQETQSF. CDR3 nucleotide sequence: TGCAGTGCTTCGGACAGCACCCAAGAGACCCAGTCCTTC.

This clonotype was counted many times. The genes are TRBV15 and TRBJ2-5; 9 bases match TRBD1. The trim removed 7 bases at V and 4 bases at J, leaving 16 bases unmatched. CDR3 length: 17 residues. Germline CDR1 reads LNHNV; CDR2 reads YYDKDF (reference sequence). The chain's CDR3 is CATTTPLGQGGRETQYF. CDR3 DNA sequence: TGTGCCACCACCACCCCTTTGGGACAGGGTGGTCGAGAGACCCAGTACTTC.

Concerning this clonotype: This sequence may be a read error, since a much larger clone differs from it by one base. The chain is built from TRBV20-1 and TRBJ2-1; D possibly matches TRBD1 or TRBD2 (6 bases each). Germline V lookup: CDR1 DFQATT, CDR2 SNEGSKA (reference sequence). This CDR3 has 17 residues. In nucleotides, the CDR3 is TGCTGTGCTAGGGTCGGCGAGGGGGGTAGGAGGGACAATGAGCAGTTCTTC. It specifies CCARVGEGGRRDNEQFF.

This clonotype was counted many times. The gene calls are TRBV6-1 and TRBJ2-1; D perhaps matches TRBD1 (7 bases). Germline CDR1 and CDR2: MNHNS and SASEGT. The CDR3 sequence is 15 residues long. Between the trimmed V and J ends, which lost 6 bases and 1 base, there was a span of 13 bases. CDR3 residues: CASSTQGRSYNEQFF. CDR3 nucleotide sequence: TGTGCCAGCAGCACACAGGGGAGGTCCTACAATGAGCAGTTCTTC.

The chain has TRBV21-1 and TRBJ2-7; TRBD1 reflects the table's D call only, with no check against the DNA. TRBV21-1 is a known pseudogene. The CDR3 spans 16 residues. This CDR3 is CASSGGQPPLSYEQYF. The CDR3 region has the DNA TGTGCCAGCAGCGGGGGACAGCCTCCCCTATCCTACGAGCAGTACTTC.